This T cell receptor beta chain is drawn from a study of cytomegalovirus exposure and HLA in healthy donors. About the research overall: It was reported in a later analysis that the roughly 120 validation repertoires used the same platform as the roughly 700 first-cohort repertoires.

CDR1 is MNHEY and CDR2 is SMNVEV in the germline V gene (reference sequence). The CDR3 contains 13 residues. Trimming cost V 4 bases and J 9 bases, with 13 bases left between them. A word on this clone: Antigen: not known.

While the first cohort had 600 to 750 subjects, the donors belonged to the separate validation cohort of over a hundred subjects. Broader study findings: Researchers catalogued about 160 TCR beta chains as cytomegalovirus-associated. It was confirmed in vitro that a few of the CMV-associated chains were specific for CMV antigens.

Clones were read by immunoSEQ multiplex PCR, and TCRdb kept only the in-frame ones, dropping some. This table has 150,000 to 200,000 clones, around four fifths appearing once. The source material was PBMCs. This TCR came from a man under 40 in good health and CMV-seropositive. The rearrangement links TRBV27 to TRBJ1-5; TRBD1 might be the D (5 bases). The CDR3 region is CASSSSGGRPQHF. CDR3 DNA sequence: TGTGCCAGCAGTTCCTCCGGGGGAAGGCCCCAGCATTTT.